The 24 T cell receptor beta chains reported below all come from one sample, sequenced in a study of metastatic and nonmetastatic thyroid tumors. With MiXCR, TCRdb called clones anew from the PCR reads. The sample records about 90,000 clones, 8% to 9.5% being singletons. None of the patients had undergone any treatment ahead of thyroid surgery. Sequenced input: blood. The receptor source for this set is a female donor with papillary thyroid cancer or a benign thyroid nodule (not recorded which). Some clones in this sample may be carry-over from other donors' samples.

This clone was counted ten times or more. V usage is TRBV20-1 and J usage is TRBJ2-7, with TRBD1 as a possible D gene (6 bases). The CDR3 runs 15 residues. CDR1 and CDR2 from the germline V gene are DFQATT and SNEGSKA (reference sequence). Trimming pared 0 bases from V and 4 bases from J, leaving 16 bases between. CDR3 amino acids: CSARDRTGSWYEQYF. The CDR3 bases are TGCAGTGCTAGAGATCGCACAGGGAGTTGGTACGAGCAGTACTTC.

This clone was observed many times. The CDR3 here is CASSFFDEQFF. The CDR3 DNA reads TGTGCCAGCAGCTTTTTTGATGAGCAGTTCTTC. This sequence joins TRBV7-9 and TRBJ2-1; no reliable D call. The length of the CDR3 is 11 residues. Germline V gene lookup returns CDR1 SEHNR and CDR2 FQNEAQ (reference sequence). The V end lost 3 bases, the J end lost 8 bases, and 5 bases lay between the germline ends.

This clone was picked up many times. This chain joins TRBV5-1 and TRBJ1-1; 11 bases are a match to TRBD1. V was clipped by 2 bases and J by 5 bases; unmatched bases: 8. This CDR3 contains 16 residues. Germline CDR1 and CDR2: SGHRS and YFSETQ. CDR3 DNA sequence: TGCGCCAGCAGCTTCTCCGGGACAGGGGGAAAAACTGAAGCTTTCTTT. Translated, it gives CASSFSGTGGKTEAFF.

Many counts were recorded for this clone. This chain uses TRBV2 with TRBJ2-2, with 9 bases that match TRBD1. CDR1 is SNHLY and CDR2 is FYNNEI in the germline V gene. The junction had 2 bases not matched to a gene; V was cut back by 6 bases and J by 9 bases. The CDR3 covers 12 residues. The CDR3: CASRGQGRELFF. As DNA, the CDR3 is TGTGCCAGCAGGGGACAGGGCCGGGAGCTGTTTTTT.

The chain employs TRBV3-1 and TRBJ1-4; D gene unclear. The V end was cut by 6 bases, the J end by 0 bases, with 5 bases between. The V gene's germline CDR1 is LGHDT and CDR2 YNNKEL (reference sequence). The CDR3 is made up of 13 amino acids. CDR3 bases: TGTGCCAGCAGTCCTACAACTAATGAAAAACTGTTTTTT. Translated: CASSPTTNEKLFF.

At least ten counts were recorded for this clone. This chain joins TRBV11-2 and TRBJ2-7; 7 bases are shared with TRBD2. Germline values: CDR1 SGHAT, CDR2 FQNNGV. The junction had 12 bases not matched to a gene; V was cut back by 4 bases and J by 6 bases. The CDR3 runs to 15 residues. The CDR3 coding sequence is TGTGCCAGCAGCTCCTTTCCGGGAGGTCCCCCCGAGCAGTACTTC. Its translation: CASSSFPGGPPEQYF.

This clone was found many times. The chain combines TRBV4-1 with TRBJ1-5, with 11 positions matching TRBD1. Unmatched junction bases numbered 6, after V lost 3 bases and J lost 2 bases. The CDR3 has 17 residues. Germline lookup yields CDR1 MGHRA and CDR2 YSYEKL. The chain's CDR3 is CASSQKGQGVGNQPQHF. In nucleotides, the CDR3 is TGCGCCAGCAGCCAGAAGGGACAGGGGGTTGGCAATCAGCCCCAGCATTTT.

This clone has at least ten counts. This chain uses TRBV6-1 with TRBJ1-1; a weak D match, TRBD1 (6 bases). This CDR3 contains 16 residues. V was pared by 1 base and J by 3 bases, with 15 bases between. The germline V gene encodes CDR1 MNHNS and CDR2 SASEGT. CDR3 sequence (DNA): TGTGCCAGCAGTGAAGAGATTAGGACAGTGGACACTGAAGCTTTCTTT. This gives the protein CASSEEIRTVDTEAFF.

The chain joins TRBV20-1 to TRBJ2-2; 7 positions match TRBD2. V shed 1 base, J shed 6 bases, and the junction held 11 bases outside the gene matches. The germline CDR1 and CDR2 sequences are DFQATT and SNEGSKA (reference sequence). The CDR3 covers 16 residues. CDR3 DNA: TGCAGTGCTAGAGTGGCTAGCGTGGGGGGGGCCGGGGAGCTGTTTTTT. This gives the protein CSARVASVGGAGELFF.

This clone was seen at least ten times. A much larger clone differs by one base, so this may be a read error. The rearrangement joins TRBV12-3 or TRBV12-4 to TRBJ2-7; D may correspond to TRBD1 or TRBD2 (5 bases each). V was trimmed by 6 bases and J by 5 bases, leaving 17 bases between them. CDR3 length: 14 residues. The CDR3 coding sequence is TGTGCCAGCAGACGGACGGGACGGGGAGACGAGCAGTACTTC. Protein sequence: CASRRTGRGDEQYF.

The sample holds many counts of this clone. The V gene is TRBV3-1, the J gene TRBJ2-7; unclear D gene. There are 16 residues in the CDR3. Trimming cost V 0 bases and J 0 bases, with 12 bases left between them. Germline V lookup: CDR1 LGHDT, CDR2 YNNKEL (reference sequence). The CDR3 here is CASSQDLGLFSYEQYF. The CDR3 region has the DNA TGTGCCAGCAGCCAAGATCTCGGGCTTTTCTCCTACGAGCAGTACTTC.

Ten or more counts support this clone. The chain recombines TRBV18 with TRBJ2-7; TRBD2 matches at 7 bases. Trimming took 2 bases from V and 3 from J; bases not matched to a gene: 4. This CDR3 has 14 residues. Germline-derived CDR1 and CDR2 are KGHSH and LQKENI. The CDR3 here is CASSPGSGGYEQYF. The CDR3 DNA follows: TGTGCCAGCTCACCAGGGTCGGGGGGCTACGAGCAGTACTTC.

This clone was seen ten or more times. CDR3 nucleotide sequence: TGTGCCAGCAGTTACAAGACAGGGTCCGGTCAGCCCCAGCATTTT. The encoded protein is CASSYKTGSGQPQHF. V and J are TRBV6-6 and TRBJ1-5, with 7 bases aligning to TRBD1. V lost 2 bases and J lost 6; bases outside the gene matches: 7. The length of the CDR3 is 15 residues. Germline lookup yields CDR1 MNHNY and CDR2 SVGAGI (reference sequence).

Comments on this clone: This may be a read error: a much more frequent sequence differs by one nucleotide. In nucleotides, the CDR3 is TGTGCCAGCATCCAAGGGTCCGTACCAAAAAACATTCAGTACTTC. Translating gives CASIQGSVPKNIQYF. This sequence joins TRBV3-1 and TRBJ2-4; D gene ambiguous. Looked up from germline, CDR1 is LGHDT and CDR2 is YNNKEL (reference sequence). The CDR3 is 15 residues long.

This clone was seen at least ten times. The CDR3 DNA is TGTGCCCTCGGATCCCGGGAGGAGTCACCCCTCCACTTT. It is translated as CALGSREESPLHF. The chain uses TRBV6-2 or TRBV6-3 and TRBJ1-6; D remains ambiguous. The V gene's germline CDR1 is MNHEY and CDR2 SVGEGT. The CDR3 has 13 residues. Between the trimmed V and J ends, which lost 11 bases and 10 bases, there was a span of 18 bases.

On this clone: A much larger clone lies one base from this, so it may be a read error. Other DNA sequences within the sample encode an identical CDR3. CDR3 amino acids: CASSIGVNQPQHF. Written as DNA, the CDR3 is TGTGCCAGTAGTATAGGCGTTAATCAGCCCCAGCATTTT. The chain employs TRBV19 and TRBJ1-5; D uncertain. With 1 base removed from V and 4 bases from J, the gap between germline ends came to 5 bases. Germline CDR1 LNHDA, CDR2 SQIVND (reference sequence). The CDR3 extends over 13 amino acids.

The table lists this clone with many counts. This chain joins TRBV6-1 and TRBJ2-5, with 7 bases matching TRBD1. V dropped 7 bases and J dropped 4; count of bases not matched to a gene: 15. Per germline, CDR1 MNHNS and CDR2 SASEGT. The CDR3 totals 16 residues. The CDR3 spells CASISPKGRGRETQYF. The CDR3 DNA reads TGTGCCAGCATCTCCCCGAAAGGCAGGGGGAGAGAGACCCAGTACTTC.

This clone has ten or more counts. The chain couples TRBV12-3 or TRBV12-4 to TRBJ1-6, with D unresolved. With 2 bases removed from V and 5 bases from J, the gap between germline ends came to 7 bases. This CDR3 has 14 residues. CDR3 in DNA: TGTGCCAGCAGTTTATTTGGTAATAATTCACCCCTCCACTTT. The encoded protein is CASSLFGNNSPLHF.

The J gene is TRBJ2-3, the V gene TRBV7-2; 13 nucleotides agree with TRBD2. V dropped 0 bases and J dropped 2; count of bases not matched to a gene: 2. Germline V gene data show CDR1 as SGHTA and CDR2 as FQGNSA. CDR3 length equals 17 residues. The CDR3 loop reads CASSLALAGGPTDTQYF. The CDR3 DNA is TGTGCCAGCAGCTTAGCACTAGCGGGGGGGCCCACAGATACGCAGTATTTT.

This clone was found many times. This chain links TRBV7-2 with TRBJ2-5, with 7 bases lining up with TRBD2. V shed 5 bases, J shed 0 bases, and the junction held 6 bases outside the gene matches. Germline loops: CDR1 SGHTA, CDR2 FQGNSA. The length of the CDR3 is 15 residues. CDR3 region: CASSIHGTNQETQYF. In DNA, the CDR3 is TGTGCCAGCAGCATCCACGGGACTAACCAAGAGACCCAGTACTTC. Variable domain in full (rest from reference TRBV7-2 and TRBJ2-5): GAGVSQSPSNKVTEKGKDVELRCDPISGHTALYWYRQSLGQGLEFLIYFQGNSAPDKSGLPSDRFSAERTGGSVSTLTIQRTQQEDSAVYLCASSIHGTNQETQYFGPGTRLLVL.

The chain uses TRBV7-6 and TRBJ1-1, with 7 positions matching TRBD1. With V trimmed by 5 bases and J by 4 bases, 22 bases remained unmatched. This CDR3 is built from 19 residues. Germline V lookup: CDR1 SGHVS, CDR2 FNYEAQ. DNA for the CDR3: TGTGCCAGCAGCCGACCTAGACCGAGGGCAGGGGGAAGGGGCACTGAAGCTTTCTTT. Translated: CASSRPRPRAGGRGTEAFF.

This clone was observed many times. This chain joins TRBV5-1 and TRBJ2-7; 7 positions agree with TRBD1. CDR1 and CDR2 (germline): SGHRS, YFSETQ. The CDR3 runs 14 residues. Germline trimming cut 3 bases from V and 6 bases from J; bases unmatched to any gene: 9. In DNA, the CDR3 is TGCGCCAGCAGCTCAACGGATGCAGGGGGCGAGCAGTACTTC. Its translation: CASSSTDAGGEQYF.

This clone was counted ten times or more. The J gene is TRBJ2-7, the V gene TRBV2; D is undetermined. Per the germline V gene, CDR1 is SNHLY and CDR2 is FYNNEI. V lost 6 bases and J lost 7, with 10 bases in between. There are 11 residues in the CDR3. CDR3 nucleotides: TGTGCCAGCAGCAATAGACTGGAGCAGTACTTC. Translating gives CASSNRLEQYF.

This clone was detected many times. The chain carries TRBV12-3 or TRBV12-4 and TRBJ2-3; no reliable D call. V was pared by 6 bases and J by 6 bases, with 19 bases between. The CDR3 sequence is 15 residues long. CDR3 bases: TGTGCCAGCAGACCCATGGGCGAGTCCGGGGATACGCAGTATTTT. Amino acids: CASRPMGESGDTQYF.